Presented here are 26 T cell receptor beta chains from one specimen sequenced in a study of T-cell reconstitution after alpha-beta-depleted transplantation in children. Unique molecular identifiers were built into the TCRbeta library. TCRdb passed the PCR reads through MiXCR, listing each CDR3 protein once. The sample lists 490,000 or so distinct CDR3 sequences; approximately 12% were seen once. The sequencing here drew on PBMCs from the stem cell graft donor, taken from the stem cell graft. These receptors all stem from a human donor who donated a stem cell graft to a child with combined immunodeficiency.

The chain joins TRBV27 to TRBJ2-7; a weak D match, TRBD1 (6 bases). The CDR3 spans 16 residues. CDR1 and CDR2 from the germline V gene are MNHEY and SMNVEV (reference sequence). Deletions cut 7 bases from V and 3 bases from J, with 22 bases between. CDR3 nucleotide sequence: TGTGCCAGCACCACACAACCAGGGACACCATTCTACGAGCAGTACTTC. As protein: CASTTQPGTPFYEQYF.

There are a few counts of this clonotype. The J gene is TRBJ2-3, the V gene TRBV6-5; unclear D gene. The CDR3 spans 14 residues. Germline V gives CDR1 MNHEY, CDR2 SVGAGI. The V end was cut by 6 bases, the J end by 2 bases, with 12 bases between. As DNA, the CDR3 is TGTGCCAGCAGGTTAGGGTTCTCCACAGATACGCAGTATTTT. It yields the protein CASRLGFSTDTQYF.

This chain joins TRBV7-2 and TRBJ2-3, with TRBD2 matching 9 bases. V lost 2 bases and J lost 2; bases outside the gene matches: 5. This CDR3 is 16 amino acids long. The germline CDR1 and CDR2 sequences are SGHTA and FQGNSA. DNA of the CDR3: TGTGCCAGCAGCTTATCCCCTAGCGGGGCCACAGATACGCAGTATTTT. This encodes CASSLSPSGATDTQYF. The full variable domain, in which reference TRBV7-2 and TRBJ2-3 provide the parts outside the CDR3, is GAGVSQSPSNKVTEKGKDVELRCDPISGHTALYWYRQSLGQGLEFLIYFQGNSAPDKSGLPSDRFSAERTGGSVSTLTIQRTQQEDSAVYLCASSLSPSGATDTQYFGPGTRLTVL.

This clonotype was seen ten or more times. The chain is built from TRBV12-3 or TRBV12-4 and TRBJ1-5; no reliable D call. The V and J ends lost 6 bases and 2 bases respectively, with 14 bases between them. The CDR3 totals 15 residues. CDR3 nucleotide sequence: TGTGCCAGCAGGCAGGACGCCGGACGCAATCAGCCCCAGCATTTT. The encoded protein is CASRQDAGRNQPQHF.

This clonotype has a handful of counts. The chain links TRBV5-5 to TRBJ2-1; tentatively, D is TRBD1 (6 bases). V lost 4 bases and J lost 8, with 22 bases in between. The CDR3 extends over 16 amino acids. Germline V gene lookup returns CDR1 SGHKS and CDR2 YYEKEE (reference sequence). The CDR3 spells CASSRSGQIRIDEQFF. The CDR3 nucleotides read TGTGCCAGCAGCCGGAGTGGACAGATCCGGATCGATGAGCAGTTCTTC.

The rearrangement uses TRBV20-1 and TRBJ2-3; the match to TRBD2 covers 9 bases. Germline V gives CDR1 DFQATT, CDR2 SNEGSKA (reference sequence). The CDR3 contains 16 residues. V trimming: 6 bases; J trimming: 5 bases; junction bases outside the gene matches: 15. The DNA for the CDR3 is TGCAGTGCCCGGAAGGGAAGGAGCGGGGGGCAAGATACGCAGTATTTT. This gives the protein CSARKGRSGGQDTQYF.

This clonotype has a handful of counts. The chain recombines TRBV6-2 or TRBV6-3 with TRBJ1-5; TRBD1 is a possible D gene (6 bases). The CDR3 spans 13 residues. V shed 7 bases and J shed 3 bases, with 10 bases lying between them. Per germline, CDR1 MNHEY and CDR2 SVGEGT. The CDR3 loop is CASKDSDNQPQHF. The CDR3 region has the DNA TGTGCCAGCAAGGACAGTGACAATCAGCCCCAGCATTTT.

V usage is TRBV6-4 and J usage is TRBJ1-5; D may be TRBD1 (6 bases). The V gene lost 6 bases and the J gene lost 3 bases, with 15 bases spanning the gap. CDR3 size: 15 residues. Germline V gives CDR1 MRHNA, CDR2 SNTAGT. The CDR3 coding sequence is TGTGCCAGCAGGGGTAAACAGGGCCTCAATCAGCCCCAGCATTTT. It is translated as CASRGKQGLNQPQHF.

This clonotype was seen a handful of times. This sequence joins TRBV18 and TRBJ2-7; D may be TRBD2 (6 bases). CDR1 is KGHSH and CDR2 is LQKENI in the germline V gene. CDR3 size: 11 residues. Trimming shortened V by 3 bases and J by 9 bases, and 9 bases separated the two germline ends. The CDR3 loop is CASSPGSGQYF. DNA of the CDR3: TGTGCCAGCTCACCGGGTAGCGGGCAGTACTTC. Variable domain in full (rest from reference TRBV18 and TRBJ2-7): NAGVMQNPRHLVRRRGQEARLRCSPMKGHSHVYWYRQLPEEGLKFMVYLQKENIIDESGMPKERFSAEFPKEGPSILRIQQVVRGDSAAYFCASSPGSGQYFGPGTRLTVT.

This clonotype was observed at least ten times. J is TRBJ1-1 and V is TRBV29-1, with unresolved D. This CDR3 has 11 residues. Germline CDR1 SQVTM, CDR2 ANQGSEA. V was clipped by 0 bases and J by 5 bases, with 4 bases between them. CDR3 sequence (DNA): TGCAGCGTTGAAGATGGGACTGAAGCTTTCTTT. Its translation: CSVEDGTEAFF.

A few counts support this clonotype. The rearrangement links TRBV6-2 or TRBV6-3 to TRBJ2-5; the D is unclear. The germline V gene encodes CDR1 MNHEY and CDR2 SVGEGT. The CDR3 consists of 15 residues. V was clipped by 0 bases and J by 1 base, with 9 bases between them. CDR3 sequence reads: CASSYSWWGQETQYF. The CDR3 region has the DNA TGTGCCAGCAGTTACTCGTGGTGGGGCCAAGAGACCCAGTACTTC.

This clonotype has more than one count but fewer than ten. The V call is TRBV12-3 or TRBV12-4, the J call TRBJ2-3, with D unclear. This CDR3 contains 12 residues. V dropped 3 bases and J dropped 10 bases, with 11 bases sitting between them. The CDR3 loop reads CASSFDLSPQYF. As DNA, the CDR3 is TGTGCCAGCAGTTTTGACCTGTCCCCGCAGTATTTT.

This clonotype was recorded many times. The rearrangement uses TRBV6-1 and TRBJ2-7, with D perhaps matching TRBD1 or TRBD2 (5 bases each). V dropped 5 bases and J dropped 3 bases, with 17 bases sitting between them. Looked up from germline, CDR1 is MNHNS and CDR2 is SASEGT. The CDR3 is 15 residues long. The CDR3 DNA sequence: TGTGCCAGCAGTACCTCCATTGGGGGTGACTACGAGCAGTACTTC. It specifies CASSTSIGGDYEQYF.

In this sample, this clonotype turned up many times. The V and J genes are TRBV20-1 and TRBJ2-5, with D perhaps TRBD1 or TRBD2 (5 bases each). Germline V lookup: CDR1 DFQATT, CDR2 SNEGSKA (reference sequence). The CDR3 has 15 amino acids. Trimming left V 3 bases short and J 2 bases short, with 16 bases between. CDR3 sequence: CSASSPRGRQETQYF. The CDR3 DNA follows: TGCAGTGCTAGTTCCCCCCGGGGCAGACAAGAGACCCAGTACTTC.

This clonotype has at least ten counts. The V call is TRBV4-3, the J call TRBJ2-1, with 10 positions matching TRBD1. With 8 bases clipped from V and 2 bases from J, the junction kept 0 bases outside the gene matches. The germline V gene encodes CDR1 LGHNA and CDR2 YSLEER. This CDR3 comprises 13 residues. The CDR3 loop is CASGTGAYNEQFF. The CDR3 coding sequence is TGCGCCAGCGGGACAGGGGCCTACAATGAGCAGTTCTTC.

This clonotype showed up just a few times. The CDR3 DNA reads as TGTGCCAGCCTTAGCTCGGGAGTTGCTGACGAGCAGTACTTC. This sequence encodes CASLSSGVADEQYF. The chain joins TRBV7-9 to TRBJ2-7; D is possibly TRBD2 (6 bases). The CDR3 is 14 residues long. Deletions cut 8 bases from V and 5 bases from J, with 19 bases between. CDR1 is SEHNR and CDR2 is FQNEAQ in the germline V gene (reference sequence). Full variable domain (rest looked up from reference TRBV7-9 and TRBJ2-7): DTGVSQNPRHKITKRGQNVTFRCDPISEHNRLYWYRQTLGQGPEFLTYFQNEAQLEKSRLLSDRFSAERPKGSFSTLEIQRTEQGDSAMYLCASLSSGVADEQYFGPGTRLTVT.

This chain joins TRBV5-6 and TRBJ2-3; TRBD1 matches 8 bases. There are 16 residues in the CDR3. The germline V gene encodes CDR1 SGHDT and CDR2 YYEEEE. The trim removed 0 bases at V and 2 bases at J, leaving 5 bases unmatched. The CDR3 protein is CASSLGQGILTDTQYF. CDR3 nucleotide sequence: TGTGCCAGCAGCTTGGGACAGGGGATCCTCACAGATACGCAGTATTTT. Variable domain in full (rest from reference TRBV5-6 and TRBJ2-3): DAGVTQSPTHLIKTRGQQVTLRCSPKSGHDTVSWYQQALGQGPQFIFQYYEEEERQRGNFPDRFSGHQFPNYSSELNVNALLLGDSALYLCASSLGQGILTDTQYFGPGTRLTVL.

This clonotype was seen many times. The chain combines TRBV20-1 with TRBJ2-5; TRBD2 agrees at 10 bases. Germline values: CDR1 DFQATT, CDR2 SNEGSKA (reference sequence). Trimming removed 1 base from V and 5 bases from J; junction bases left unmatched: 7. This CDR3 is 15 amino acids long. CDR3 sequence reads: CSARAPTSGKETQYF. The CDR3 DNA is TGCAGTGCTAGAGCCCCCACTAGCGGGAAGGAGACCCAGTACTTC.

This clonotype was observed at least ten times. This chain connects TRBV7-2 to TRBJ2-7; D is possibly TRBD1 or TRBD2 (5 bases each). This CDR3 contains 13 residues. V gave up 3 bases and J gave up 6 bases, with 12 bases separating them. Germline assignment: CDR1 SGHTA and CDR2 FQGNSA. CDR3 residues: CASSFRDPSEQYF. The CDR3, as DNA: TGTGCCAGCAGCTTCCGGGACCCTTCCGAGCAGTACTTC.

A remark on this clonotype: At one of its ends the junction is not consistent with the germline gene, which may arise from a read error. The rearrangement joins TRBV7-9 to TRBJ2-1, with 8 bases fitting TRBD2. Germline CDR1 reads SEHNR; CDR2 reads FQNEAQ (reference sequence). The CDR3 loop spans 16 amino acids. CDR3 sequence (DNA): TGTGCCAGCAGCTCCTCAGCGGGGGCTAACTACAATGAGGAGTTCTTC. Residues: CASSSSAGANYNEEFF.

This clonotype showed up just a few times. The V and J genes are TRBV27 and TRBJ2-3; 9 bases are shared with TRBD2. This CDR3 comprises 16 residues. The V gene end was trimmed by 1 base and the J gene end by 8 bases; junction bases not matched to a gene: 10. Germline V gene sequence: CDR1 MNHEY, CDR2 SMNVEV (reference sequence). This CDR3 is CASSLWAGGLGGTQYF. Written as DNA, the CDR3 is TGTGCCAGCAGTTTATGGGCGGGGGGGCTCGGAGGTACGCAGTATTTT.

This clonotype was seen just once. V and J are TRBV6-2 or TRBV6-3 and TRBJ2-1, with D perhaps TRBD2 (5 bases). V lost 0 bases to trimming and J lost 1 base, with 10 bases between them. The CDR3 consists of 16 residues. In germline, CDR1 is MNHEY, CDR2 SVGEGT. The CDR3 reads CASSYSFGDSYNEQFF. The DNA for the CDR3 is TGTGCCAGCAGTTACTCGTTCGGGGATTCCTACAATGAGCAGTTCTTC.

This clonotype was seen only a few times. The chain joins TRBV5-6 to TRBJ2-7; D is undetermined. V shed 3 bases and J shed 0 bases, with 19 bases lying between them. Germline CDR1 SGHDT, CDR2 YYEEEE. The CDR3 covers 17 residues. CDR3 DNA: TGTGCCAGCAGCTACCTAGGTGACCCGATCACCTCCTACGAGCAGTACTTC. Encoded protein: CASSYLGDPITSYEQYF.

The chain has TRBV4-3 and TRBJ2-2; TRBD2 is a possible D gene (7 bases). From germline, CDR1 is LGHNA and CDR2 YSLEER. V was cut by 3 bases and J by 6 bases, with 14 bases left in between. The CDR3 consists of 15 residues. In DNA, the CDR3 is TGCGCCAGCAGCCAGACCGGGCGGGGGCCCGGGGAGCTGTTTTTT. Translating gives CASSQTGRGPGELFF.

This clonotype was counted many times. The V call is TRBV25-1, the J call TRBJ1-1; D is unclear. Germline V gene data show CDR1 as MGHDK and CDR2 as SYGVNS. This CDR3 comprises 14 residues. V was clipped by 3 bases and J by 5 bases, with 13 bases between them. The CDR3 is CASSDGNLGTEAFF. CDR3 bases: TGTGCCAGCAGTGACGGGAACCTGGGGACTGAAGCTTTCTTT.

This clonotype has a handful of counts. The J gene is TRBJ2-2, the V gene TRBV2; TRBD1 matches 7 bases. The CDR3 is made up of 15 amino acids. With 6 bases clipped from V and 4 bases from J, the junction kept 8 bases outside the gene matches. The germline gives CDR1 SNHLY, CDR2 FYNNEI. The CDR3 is CASSTGQAATGELFF. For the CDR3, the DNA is TGTGCCAGCAGCACCGGACAGGCGGCCACCGGGGAGCTGTTTTTT.